This T cell receptor (beta chain) was retrieved from a study of follicular helper T cells after annual influenza vaccination. Study-wide context: For some subjects, blood spans the 2013-2014, 2014-2015 and 2015-2016 annual vaccinations.

The time point denotes: 2015-2016 season, pre-vaccination. Before and after seasonal inactivated influenza vaccination, adults gave blood for sorting CD4 subsets for sequencing. Donors with HIV/AIDS, active malignancy, immunomodulators or active illness were excluded. Assay: immunoSEQ multiplex PCR; the TCRdb copy retains only in-frame clones and omits some. The table lists 2,000 to 2,500 clones, more than 75% of them singletons. This CDR3 is 16 amino acids long. V dropped 4 bases and J dropped 6; count of bases not matched to a gene: 10. From germline, CDR1 is SGHTA and CDR2 FQGNSA. The source was CXCR5- memory CD4+ T cells sorted from blood, collected on the day of influenza vaccination. The clonotype comes from an adult who received the influenza vaccine. The chain uses TRBV7-2 and TRBJ1-5, with 9 bases lining up with TRBD1. The CDR3 nucleotides read TGTGCCAGCAGCTCGGCGACAGGGGGAGCGGGTCAGCCCCAGCATTTT. Its protein is CASSSATGGAGQPQHF.